The source of this T cell receptor beta chain is a study of STAT5B mutations in CD4+ large granular lymphocyte leukemia. This CDR3 is built from 17 residues. Germline CDR1 and CDR2: GTSNPN and SVGIG (reference sequence). V lost 0 bases and J 3 bases, leaving 15 bases between the germline ends. This clone was seen only a few times. TCRdb's copy holds only in-frame clones and misses some; the assay was immunoSEQ multiplex PCR. The sample holds 30,000 or so clones, about 69% seen once. Controls came from buffy coats of healthy blood donors. This receptor was taken from a human donor in good health. The sample comprised CD4+ T cells from blood buffy coats. The chain couples TRBV30 to TRBJ1-6; D ambiguous. CDR3 sequence reads: CAWSVPWTKVYNSPLHF. In DNA form, the CDR3 reads TGTGCCTGGAGTGTACCGTGGACTAAGGTCTATAATTCACCCCTCCACTTT.